The sequence of this T cell receptor (beta chain) was determined in a study of T cells in Graves' hyperthyroidism and ophthalmopathy. Many counts were recorded for this clonotype. The source material, RNA transcripts, was used to amplify TCR beta CDR3 regions. HTBI primers were used for first-round RT-PCR of the TCR CDR3. MiXCR was run by TCRdb on the multiplex PCR reads, yielding one entry per CDR3 protein. The sample yields approximately 370,000 distinct CDR3 sequences, more than 13% seen once. Patients counted as stable if ophthalmopathy did not develop within 18 months. Clinical symptoms, serum thyroxine and TRAb, thyroid ultrasound and orbital computed tomography together formed the diagnostic basis. The CDR3 contains 15 residues. V lost 0 bases and J lost 1, with 9 bases in between. Germline V gene sequence: CDR1 MGHRA, CDR2 YSYEKL.

The receptor comes from a woman aged 25 to 39 with Graves' hyperthyroidism. Input material: blood. This rearrangement joins TRBV4-1 to TRBJ1-1; a possible D gene is TRBD1 (5 bases). CDR3 sequence reads: CASSQEGTANTEAFF. The CDR3 region has the DNA TGCGCCAGCAGCCAAGAAGGGACGGCGAACACTGAAGCTTTCTTT.